Given below is one T cell receptor beta chain in context. The data originate from a study of blood T cell repertoires in COVID-19. Study-level background: PBMCs, B-cell-depleted T cells, or T cells were the source of the cDNA or gDNA that made up the material.

Looked up from germline, CDR1 is SNHLY and CDR2 is FYNNEI. The V gene lost 8 bases and the J gene lost 2 bases, with 7 bases spanning the gap. This CDR3 has 12 residues. Generated by immunoSEQ multiplex PCR, the TCRdb table keeps only in-frame clones and is missing some. The sample lists around 190,000 clones, roughly four fifths occurring once. This study enrolled people aged about 18 to 100 from 24 US geographic areas. The sequenced sample consisted of PBMCs or T cells enriched from blood (not recorded which). The TCR was taken from a middle-aged man who had recovered from COVID-19. V usage is TRBV2 and J usage is TRBJ1-5, with D hard to call. This chain's CDR3 is CASAAGNQPQHF. In DNA, the CDR3 is TGTGCCAGCGCGGCAGGCAATCAGCCCCAGCATTTT.